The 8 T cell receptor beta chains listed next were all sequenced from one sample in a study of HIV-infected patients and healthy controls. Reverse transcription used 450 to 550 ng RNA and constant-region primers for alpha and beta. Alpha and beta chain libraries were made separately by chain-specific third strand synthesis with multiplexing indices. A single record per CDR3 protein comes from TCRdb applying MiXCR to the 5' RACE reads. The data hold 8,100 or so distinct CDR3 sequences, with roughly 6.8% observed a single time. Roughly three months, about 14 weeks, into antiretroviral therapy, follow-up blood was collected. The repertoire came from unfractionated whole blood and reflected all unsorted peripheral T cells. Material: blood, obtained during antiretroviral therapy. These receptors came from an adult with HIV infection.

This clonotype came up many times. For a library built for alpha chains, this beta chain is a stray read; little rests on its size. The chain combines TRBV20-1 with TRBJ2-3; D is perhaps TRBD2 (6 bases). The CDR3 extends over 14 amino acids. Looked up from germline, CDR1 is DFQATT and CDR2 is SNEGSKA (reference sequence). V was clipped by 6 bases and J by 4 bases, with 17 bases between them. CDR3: CSALKTRTSDTQYF. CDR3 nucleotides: TGCAGTGCCCTCAAGACTAGAACATCAGATACGCAGTATTTT.

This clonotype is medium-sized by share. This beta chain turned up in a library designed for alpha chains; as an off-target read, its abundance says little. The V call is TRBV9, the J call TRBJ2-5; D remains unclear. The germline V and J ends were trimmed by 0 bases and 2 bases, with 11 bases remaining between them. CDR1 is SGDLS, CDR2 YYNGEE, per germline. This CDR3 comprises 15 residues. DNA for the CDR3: TGTGCCAGCAGCGTAGGTCCGGTCCTGCAAGAGACCCAGTACTTC. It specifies CASSVGPVLQETQYF.

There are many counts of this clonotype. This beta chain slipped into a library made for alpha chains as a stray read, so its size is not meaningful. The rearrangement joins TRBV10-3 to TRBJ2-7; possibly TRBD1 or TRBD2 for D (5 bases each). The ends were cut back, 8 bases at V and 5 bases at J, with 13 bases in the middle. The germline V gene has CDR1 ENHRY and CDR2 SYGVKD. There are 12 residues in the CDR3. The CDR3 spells CAIRDGRHEQYF. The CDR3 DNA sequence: TGTGCCATCCGGGACGGCCGTCACGAGCAGTACTTC.

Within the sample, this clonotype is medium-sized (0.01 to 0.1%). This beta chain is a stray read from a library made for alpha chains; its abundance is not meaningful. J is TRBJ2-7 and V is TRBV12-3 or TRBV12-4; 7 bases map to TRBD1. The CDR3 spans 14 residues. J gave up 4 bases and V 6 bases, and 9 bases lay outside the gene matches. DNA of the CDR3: TGTGCCAGCAGGCCTCGACAGGGCGGGTACGAGCAGTACTTC. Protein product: CASRPRQGGYEQYF.

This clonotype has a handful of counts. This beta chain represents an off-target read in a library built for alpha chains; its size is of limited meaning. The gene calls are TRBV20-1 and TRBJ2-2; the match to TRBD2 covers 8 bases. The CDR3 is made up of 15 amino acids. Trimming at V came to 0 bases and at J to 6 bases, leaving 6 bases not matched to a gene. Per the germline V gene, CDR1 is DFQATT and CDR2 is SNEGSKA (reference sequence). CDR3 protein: CSARDPGRAPGELFF. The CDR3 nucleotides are TGCAGTGCTAGAGATCCCGGGAGGGCCCCCGGGGAGCTGTTTTTT.

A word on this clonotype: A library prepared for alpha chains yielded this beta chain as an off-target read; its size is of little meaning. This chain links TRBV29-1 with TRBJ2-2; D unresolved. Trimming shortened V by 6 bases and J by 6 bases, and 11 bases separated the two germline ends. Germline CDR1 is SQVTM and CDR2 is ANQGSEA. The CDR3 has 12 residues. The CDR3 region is CSVPLGSGELFF. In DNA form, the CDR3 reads TGCAGCGTCCCGTTAGGGTCCGGGGAGCTGTTTTTT.

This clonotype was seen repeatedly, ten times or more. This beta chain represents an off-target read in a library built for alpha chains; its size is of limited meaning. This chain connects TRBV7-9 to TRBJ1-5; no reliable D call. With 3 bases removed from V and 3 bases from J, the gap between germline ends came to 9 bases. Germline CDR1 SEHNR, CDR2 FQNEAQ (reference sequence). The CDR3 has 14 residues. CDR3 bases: TGTGCCAGCAGCTTTGCAGGATCCAATCAGCCCCAGCATTTT. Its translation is CASSFAGSNQPQHF.

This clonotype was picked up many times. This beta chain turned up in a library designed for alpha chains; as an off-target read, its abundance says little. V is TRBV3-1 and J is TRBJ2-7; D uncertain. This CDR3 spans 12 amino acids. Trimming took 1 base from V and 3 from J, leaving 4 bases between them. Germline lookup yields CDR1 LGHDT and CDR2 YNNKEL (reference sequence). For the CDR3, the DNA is TGTGCCAGCAGCCAAGGGGTCTACGAGCAGTACTTC. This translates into CASSQGVYEQYF.